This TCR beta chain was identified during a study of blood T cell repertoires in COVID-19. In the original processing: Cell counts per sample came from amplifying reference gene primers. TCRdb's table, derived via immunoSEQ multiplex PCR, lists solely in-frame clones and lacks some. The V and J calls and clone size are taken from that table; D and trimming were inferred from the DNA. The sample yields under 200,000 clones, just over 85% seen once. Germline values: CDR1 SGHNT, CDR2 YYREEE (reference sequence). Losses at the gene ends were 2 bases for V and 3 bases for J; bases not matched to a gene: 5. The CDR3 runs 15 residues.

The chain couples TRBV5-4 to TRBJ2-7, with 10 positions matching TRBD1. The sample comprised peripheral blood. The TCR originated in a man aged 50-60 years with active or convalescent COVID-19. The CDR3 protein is CASSLLGQGNYEQYF. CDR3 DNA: TGTGCCAGCAGCTTACTGGGACAGGGGAACTACGAGCAGTACTTC.